Each of the 14 T cell receptor beta chains below was sequenced from the same sample in a study of vaccination and CD4 T cells after COVID-19. The Oncomine TCR Beta short-read assay sequenced DNA from cultured CD4+ T cells. MiXCR, applied by TCRdb to the PCR reads, yields one record per CDR3 protein. The sample has around 20,000 distinct CDR3 sequences, 40% to 50% seen once; the top ten hold around 6.6%. No antigen has been assigned to these receptors. Sample treatment: roughly 11-day PBMC culture with coronavirus spike peptide pools or control peptides (ViraFEST assay). Sequences were derived from CD4+ T cells from blood, cultured in vitro, sampled before SARS-CoV-2 vaccination. These receptors came from a human donor who had recovered from COVID-19.

J is TRBJ1-5 and V is TRBV6-1; D is unresolved. The germline V gene has CDR1 MNHNS and CDR2 SASEGT. This CDR3 has 15 amino acids. Trimming stripped 8 bases from V and 1 base from J, with 15 bases between. CDR3 protein: CASARGTPSNQPQHF. The CDR3 region has the DNA TGTGCCAGCGCCCGTGGAACACCGAGCAATCAGCCCCAGCATTTT.

This clonotype is labeled medium-sized. The gene calls are TRBV11-3 and TRBJ2-7, with D possibly TRBD1 on 6 matching bases. CDR3 length: 13 residues. V lost 5 bases and J 2 bases, leaving 10 bases between the germline ends. In germline, CDR1 is SGHNT, CDR2 YENEEA. CDR3 loop: CASSRTETYEQYF. In DNA, the CDR3 is TGTGCCAGCAGCCGGACAGAGACCTACGAGCAGTACTTC.

The gene calls are TRBV12-3 or TRBV12-4 and TRBJ1-5, with unresolved D. Trimming stripped 3 bases from V and 4 bases from J, with 10 bases between. The CDR3 sequence is 14 residues long. DNA of the CDR3: TGTGCCAGCAGTTTGCGTTTTGCTAATCAGCCCCAGCATTTT. Encoded protein: CASSLRFANQPQHF.

This clonotype was found a few times. The chain uses TRBV6-5 and TRBJ2-5, with unresolved D. Germline V gives CDR1 MNHEY, CDR2 SVGAGI. The V end lost 2 bases, the J end lost 5 bases, and 9 bases lay between the germline ends. This CDR3 has 13 amino acids. The CDR3 DNA reads as TGTGCCAGCAGTTACCGGGCAGGCGAGACCCAGTACTTC. Translation gives CASSYRAGETQYF.

The chain couples TRBV5-1 to TRBJ2-5; 7 nucleotides agree with TRBD2. The CDR3 contains 14 residues. With 4 bases clipped from V and 0 bases from J, the junction kept 3 bases outside the gene matches. Germline CDR1 and CDR2: SGHRS and YFSETQ. The CDR3 region has the DNA TGCGCCAGCAGCGGGAGGGAGGACCAAGAGACCCAGTACTTC. Amino acid sequence: CASSGREDQETQYF.

The chain joins TRBV30 to TRBJ1-1; the match to TRBD1 covers 8 bases. Per the germline V gene, CDR1 is GTSNPN and CDR2 is SVGIG (reference sequence). V shed 1 base and J 6 bases; nucleotides not matched to a gene: 4. The CDR3 totals 13 residues. CDR3 region: CAWSGQGAAEAFF. CDR3 in DNA: TGTGCCTGGAGTGGGCAGGGGGCAGCTGAAGCTTTCTTT.

The rearrangement links TRBV7-8 to TRBJ2-1; TRBD1 is a possible D gene (5 bases). The V end was cut by 5 bases, the J end by 4 bases, with 9 bases between. The CDR3 totals 13 residues. Germline lookup yields CDR1 SGHVS and CDR2 FQNEAQ. The CDR3: CASSHRIYNEQFF. The CDR3 bases are TGTGCCAGCAGCCACAGGATTTACAATGAGCAGTTCTTC.

J is TRBJ2-5 and V is TRBV12-3 or TRBV12-4, with TRBD1 identical over 9 bases. Trimming took 3 bases from V and 3 from J; bases not matched to a gene: 5. The CDR3 contains 15 residues. The chain's CDR3 is CASSFRTGAEETQYF. The CDR3 DNA reads TGTGCCAGCAGTTTCAGGACAGGGGCGGAAGAGACCCAGTACTTC.

The chain carries TRBV10-3 and TRBJ1-3; the D is unclear. The CDR3 totals 15 residues. In germline, CDR1 is ENHRY, CDR2 SYGVKD. V was pared by 4 bases and J by 0 bases, with 10 bases between. The CDR3 bases are TGTGCCATCAGTGGGGAGGGAGTCTCTGGAAACACCATATATTTT. Translated: CAISGEGVSGNTIYF.

This clonotype occurred a few times. The CDR3 DNA follows: TGTGCCAGCAGCTTAGATTCTGGCAGGGAGAACACTGAAGCTTTCTTT. The encoded protein is CASSLDSGRENTEAFF. V usage is TRBV7-9 and J usage is TRBJ1-1; D is possibly TRBD1 (5 bases). The CDR3 totals 16 residues. V was cut by 1 base and J by 1 base, with 13 bases left in between. From germline, CDR1 is SEHNR and CDR2 FQNEAQ (reference sequence).

Only a few counts were recorded for this clonotype. This chain uses TRBV11-1 with TRBJ2-2; possible D gene TRBD1, 5 bases. Germline V gene sequence: CDR1 SGHAT, CDR2 FQDESV (reference sequence). There are 17 residues in the CDR3. V was trimmed by 0 bases and J by 2 bases, leaving 13 bases between them. CDR3 coding DNA: TGTGCCAGCAGCTTAGCCCTTCGGACACCAAACACCGGGGAGCTGTTTTTT. Its translation is CASSLALRTPNTGELFF.

The rearrangement links TRBV19 to TRBJ2-7; the match to TRBD1 covers 9 bases. Germline assignment: CDR1 LNHDA and CDR2 SQIVND (reference sequence). The CDR3 is made up of 14 amino acids. The V gene end was trimmed by 7 bases and the J gene end by 0 bases; junction bases not matched to a gene: 4. The CDR3 DNA reads TGTGCCAGTAAAGGGACAGGGAGCTCCTACGAGCAGTACTTC. Translated, it gives CASKGTGSSYEQYF.

The sample holds a few counts of this clonotype. The genes are TRBV7-9 and TRBJ2-1; D not certain. Trimming took 5 bases from V and 0 from J, leaving 5 bases between them. The germline V gene has CDR1 SEHNR and CDR2 FQNEAQ (reference sequence). This CDR3 is built from 13 residues. CDR3 loop: CASSTDSYNEQFF. In DNA, the CDR3 is TGTGCCAGCAGCACGGACTCCTACAATGAGCAGTTCTTC.

Remarks on this clonotype: The junction differs from germline at one of its ends, possibly a read error. The chain couples TRBV7-2 to TRBJ2-7; D might be TRBD2 (6 bases). Germline V lookup: CDR1 SGHTA, CDR2 FQGNSA. This CDR3 spans 15 amino acids. In DNA form, the CDR3 reads TGTGTCAGCAGCTTAGCGGCCAGGGTGGTGGATGAGCAGTACTTC. Protein sequence: CVSSLAARVVDEQYF.